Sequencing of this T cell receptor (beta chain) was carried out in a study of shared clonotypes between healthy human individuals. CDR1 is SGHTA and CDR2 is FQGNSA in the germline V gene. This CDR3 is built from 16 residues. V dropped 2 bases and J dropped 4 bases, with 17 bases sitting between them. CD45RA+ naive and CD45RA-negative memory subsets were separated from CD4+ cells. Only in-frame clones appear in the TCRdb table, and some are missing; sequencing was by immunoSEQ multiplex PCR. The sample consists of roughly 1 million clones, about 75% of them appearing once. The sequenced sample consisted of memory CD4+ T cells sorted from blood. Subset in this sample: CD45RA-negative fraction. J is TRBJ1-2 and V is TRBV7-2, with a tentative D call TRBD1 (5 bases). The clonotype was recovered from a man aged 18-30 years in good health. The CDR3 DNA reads TGTGCCAGCAGCTTATCCAGGGTCCTAGATTCCTATGGCTACACCTTC. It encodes CASSLSRVLDSYGYTF.